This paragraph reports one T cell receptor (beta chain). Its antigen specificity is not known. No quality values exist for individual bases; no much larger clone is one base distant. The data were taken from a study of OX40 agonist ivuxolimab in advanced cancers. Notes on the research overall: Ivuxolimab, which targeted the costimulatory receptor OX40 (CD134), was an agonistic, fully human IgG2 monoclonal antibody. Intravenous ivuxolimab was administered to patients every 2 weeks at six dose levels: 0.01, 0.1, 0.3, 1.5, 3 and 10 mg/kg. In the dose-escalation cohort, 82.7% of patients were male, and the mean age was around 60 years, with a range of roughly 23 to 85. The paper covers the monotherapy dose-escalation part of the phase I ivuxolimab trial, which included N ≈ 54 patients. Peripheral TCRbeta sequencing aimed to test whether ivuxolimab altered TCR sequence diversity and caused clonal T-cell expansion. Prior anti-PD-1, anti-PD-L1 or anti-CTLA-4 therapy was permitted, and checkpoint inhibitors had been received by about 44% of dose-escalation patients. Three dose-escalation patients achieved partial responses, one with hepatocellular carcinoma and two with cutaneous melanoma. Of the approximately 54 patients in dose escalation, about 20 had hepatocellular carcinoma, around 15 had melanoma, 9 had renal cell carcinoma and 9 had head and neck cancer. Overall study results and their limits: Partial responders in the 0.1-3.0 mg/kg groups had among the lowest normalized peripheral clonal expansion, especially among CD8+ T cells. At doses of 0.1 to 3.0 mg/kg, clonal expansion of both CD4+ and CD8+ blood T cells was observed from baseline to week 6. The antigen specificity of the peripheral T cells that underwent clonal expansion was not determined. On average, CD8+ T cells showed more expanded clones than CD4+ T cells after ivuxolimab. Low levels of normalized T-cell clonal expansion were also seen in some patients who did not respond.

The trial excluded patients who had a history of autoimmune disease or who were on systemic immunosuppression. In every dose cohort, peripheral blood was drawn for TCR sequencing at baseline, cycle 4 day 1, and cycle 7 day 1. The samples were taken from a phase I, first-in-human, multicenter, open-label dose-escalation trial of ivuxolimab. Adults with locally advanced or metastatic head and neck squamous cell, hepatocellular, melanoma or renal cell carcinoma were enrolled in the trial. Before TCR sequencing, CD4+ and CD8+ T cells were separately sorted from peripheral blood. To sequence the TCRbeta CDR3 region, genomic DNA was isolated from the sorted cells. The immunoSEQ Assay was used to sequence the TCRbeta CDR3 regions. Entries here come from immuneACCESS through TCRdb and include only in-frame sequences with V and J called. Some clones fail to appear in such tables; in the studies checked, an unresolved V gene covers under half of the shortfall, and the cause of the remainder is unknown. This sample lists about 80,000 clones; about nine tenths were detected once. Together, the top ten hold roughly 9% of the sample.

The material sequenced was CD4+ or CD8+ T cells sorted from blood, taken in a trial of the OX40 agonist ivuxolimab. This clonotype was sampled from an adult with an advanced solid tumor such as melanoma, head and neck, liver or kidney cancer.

This receptor has the CDR3 CASSQAGTAIEQFF. The DNA sequence follows: TGCGCCAGCAGCCAAGCCGGGACAGCCATTGAGCAGTTCTTC. This chain joins TRBV4-1 to TRBJ2-1, with 7 bases matching TRBD1. The junction shows trimming of 1 base on V and 9 bases on J, and the gene matches do not reach 6 bases of it. The CDR3 contains 14 residues, cysteine and phenylalanine counted. Only the CDR3 part of the read is kept: 42 bases, read in frame from the first base. The germline V gene gives CDR1 as MGHRA and CDR2 as YSYEKL.